This TCR beta chain was recorded in a study of blood T cells in healthy people across ages. General study findings and limits: Diversity figures based on one million T cells were deemed too low. Any changes in expanded clonotypes were possibly confounded, as donor CMV status remained unknown. No conclusive comparison of naive versus antigen-experienced cells was possible with unsorted PBMCs.

A second roughly 7 to 12 cycle PCR used barcoded and J-beta primers. TCRdb itself ran the 5' RACE reads through MiXCR, one entry per CDR3 protein. The sample lists 1.5 million to 2 million distinct CDR3 sequences; 25% to 30% were seen once. The study drew donors from healthy Caucasian individuals in Russia aged roughly 6 to 90. A remark on this clonotype: The target antigen is unknown. One end of the junction does not line up with germline, which may come from a read error.

This CDR3 is 14 amino acids long. The TCR comes from a woman in her twenties or thirties in good health. The gene calls are TRBV12-3 or TRBV12-4 and TRBJ2-3; maybe TRBD2 (6 bases). Source material: blood. The CDR3 sequence: CASRLGGSADAQYF. The CDR3 DNA reads TGTGCCAGCAGGTTGGGGGGTAGCGCAGATGCGCAGTATTTT.